The 2 T cell receptor beta chains reported below all come from one sample, sequenced in a study of blood T cell repertoires in COVID-19 (dated by TCRdb to the early 2020s). The library was prepared using the immunoSEQ multiplex PCR assay. TCRdb obtained this table from immuneACCESS and retained in-frame rearrangements with V and J assigned. These tables miss some clones; where compared with another copy, unresolved V genes account for less than half of the shortfall, and the remainder is unexplained. Recorded for this sample are hundreds of thousands of clones; approximately 81% of them occurred a single time. Under 4% of the sample goes to the ten largest clones. Sequencing was performed on peripheral blood. Every receptor here comes from a woman between 18 and 30 years old with acute or convalescent COVID-19.

The chain carries TRBV19 and TRBJ1-2; no definite D call. Germline V CDR1 and CDR2: LNHDA, SQIVND (reference sequence). The V and J ends lost 3 bases and 5 bases respectively, with 10 bases between them. The CDR3 is 13 amino acids. The CDR3 loop reads CASSISTDYGYTF. The CDR3 bases are TGTGCCAGTAGTATTAGTACAGATTATGGCTACACCTTC.

The rearrangement links TRBV5-1 to TRBJ2-3; the D gene is possibly TRBD1 (5 bases). CDR1 is SGHRS and CDR2 is YFSETQ in the germline V gene. Trimming pared 0 bases from V and 0 bases from J, leaving 14 bases between. This CDR3 is built from 17 residues. CDR3 nucleotide sequence: TGCGCCAGCAGCTTGGATAGAACAGGTACTAGCACAGATACGCAGTATTTT. Its translation is CASSLDRTGTSTDTQYF.